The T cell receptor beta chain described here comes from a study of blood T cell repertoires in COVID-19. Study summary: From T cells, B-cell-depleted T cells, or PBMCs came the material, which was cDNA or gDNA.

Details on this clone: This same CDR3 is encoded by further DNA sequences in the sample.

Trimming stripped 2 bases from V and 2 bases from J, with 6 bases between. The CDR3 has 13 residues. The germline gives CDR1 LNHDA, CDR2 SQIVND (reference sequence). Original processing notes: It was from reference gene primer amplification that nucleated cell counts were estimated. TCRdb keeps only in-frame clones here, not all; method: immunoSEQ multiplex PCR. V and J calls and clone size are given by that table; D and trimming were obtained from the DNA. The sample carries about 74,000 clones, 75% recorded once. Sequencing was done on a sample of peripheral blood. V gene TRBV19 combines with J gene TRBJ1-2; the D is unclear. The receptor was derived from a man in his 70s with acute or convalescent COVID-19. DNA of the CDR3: TGTGCCAGTAGTATATTGACAAACTATGGCTACACCTTC. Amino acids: CASSILTNYGYTF.